The present T cell receptor beta chain was sequenced within a study of blood T cells in healthy people across ages. Study-wide results and limits: Because sorting was not performed, PBMCs prevented conclusive naive versus antigen-experienced comparison. Investigators viewed diversity estimates from one million T cells as underestimates, the study reported.

Combining a sample-barcoded 5' primer with a J-beta primer mix, a second PCR ran for roughly 6 to 11 cycles. The template-switch adaptor was a 5' adaptor with 12 random nucleotides. It tagged each cDNA molecule. MiXCR was run by TCRdb on the 5' RACE reads, yielding one entry per CDR3 protein. Here the sample spans hundreds of thousands of distinct CDR3 sequences, approximately 40% being singletons. Points on this clonotype: Its target is unknown.

CDR1 LNHNV and CDR2 YYDKDF come from the germline V gene (reference sequence). The CDR3 consists of 14 residues. Sample: blood. The chain employs TRBV15 and TRBJ2-7; D remains unclear. The J call could be wrong; TRBJ2-5 is a better fit for the DNA end. The sequence came from an elderly man in good health. The CDR3 coding sequence is TGTGCCACCAGCAGAGATTTGAGTCTGGAGACCCAGTACTTC. The encoded protein is CATSRDLSLETQYF.